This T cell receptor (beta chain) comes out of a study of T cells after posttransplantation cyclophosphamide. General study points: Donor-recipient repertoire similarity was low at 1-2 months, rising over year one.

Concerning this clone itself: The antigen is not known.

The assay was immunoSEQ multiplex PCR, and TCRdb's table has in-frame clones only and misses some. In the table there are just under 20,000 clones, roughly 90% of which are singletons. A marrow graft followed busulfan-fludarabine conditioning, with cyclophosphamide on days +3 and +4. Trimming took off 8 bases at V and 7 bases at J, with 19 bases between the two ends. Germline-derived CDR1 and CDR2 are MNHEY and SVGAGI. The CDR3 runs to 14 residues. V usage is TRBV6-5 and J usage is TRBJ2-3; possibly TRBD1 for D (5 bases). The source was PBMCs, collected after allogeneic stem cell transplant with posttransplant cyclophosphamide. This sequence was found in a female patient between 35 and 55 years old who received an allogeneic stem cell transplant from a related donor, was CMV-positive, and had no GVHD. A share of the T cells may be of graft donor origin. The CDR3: CASGPQEQGYTQYF. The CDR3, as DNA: TGTGCCAGCGGACCCCAAGAGCAGGGTTATACGCAGTATTTT.